This TCR beta chain is from a study of blood T cell repertoires in COVID-19. Background on the study: The study drew acute and convalescent COVID-19 samples from the United States, Italy and Spain. In each case, the material was cDNA or gDNA derived from T cells, B-cell-depleted T cells, or PBMCs.

The CDR3 runs to 14 residues. The V gene's germline CDR1 is SNHLY and CDR2 FYNNEI. V lost 4 bases to trimming and J lost 4 bases; unmatched junction nucleotides: 3. Per the authors' pipeline: Cell counts per sample came from amplifying reference gene primers. Clones were sequenced by immunoSEQ multiplex PCR, and TCRdb holds only the in-frame ones, with some missing. V, J and clone size derive from that table, while D and trimming were established from the DNA sequence. The sample yields approximately 240,000 clones, approximately 80% seen once. The V gene is TRBV2, the J gene TRBJ2-2, with TRBD1 matching over 7 bases. The TCR was taken from a woman of 80 years or more with active or convalescent COVID-19. The source material was peripheral blood. CDR3 DNA: TGTGCCAGCAGTGGTGAGGGGGCCACCGGGGAGCTGTTTTTT. Protein sequence: CASSGEGATGELFF.